This passage covers 28 T cell receptor beta chains from one sample sequenced in a study of shared clonotypes between healthy human individuals. Assay used: immunoSEQ multiplex PCR; TCRdb lists only in-frame clones, some missing. Of roughly 2.5 million clones in the sample, just over 90% are singletons; the top ten hold over 0.12%. The sample comprised naive CD4+ T cells sorted from blood. The subset here: CD45RA+ positively selected. The receptors shown here come from a man aged 18 to 30 in good health.

The V call is TRBV6-1, the J call TRBJ1-2, with 7 bases fitting TRBD1. Trimming at V came to 4 bases and at J to 4 bases, leaving 9 bases not matched to a gene. There are 15 residues in the CDR3. Germline values: CDR1 MNHNS, CDR2 SASEGT. CDR3 sequence (DNA): TGTGCCAGCAGTGCCACTACAGGGGTCATCTATGGCTACACCTTC. This sequence encodes CASSATTGVIYGYTF.

The chain is built from TRBV10-3 and TRBJ2-7, with 10 bases aligning to TRBD2. The CDR3 loop spans 13 amino acids. Germline assignment: CDR1 ENHRY and CDR2 SYGVKD. The V and J ends lost 8 bases and 0 bases, in that order; junction bases with no gene match: 1. The CDR3 DNA reads TGTGCCATCCTAGCGGGGGACTCCTACGAGCAGTACTTC. It codes for CAILAGDSYEQYF.

This clone was found once. J is TRBJ2-7 and V is TRBV25-1, with TRBD2 as a possible D gene (5 bases). The V gene lost 4 bases and the J gene lost 2 bases, with 9 bases spanning the gap. Germline assignment: CDR1 MGHDK and CDR2 SYGVNS. The CDR3 has 13 amino acids. CDR3 residues: CASSVGLTYEQYF. In DNA form, the CDR3 reads TGTGCCAGCAGTGTTGGACTTACCTACGAGCAGTACTTC.

This chain uses TRBV30 with TRBJ1-2; D unclear. The CDR3 runs to 11 residues. CDR1 and CDR2 (germline): GTSNPN, SVGIG (reference sequence). Trimming left V 1 base short and J 7 bases short, with 7 bases between. CDR3 DNA sequence: TGTGCCTGGAGTGGGGGTCCTGGCTACACCTTC. This codes for CAWSGGPGYTF.

This chain uses TRBV6-4 with TRBJ1-2; perhaps TRBD1 as D (6 bases). Trimming cost V 3 bases and J 9 bases, with 32 bases left between them. The CDR3 length is 19 residues. Germline lookup yields CDR1 MRHNA and CDR2 SNTAGT. The chain's CDR3 is CASSEPSTGPTLWIDRYTF. Here the CDR3 DNA reads TGTGCCAGCAGTGAACCTTCGACAGGTCCCACTTTATGGATCGATCGCTACACCTTC.

This sequence joins TRBV5-6 and TRBJ1-1; D is unclear. Trimming took off 4 bases at V and 5 bases at J, with 12 bases between the two ends. The CDR3 runs to 13 residues. Germline values: CDR1 SGHDT, CDR2 YYEEEE. CDR3 DNA sequence: TGTGCCAGCAGCCCGGGCCTTCCGACTGAAGCTTTCTTT. Encoded protein: CASSPGLPTEAFF. Variable domain in full (rest from reference TRBV5-6 and TRBJ1-1): DAGVTQSPTHLIKTRGQQVTLRCSPKSGHDTVSWYQQALGQGPQFIFQYYEEEERQRGNFPDRFSGHQFPNYSSELNVNALLLGDSALYLCASSPGLPTEAFFGQGTRLTVV.

V is TRBV10-3 and J is TRBJ1-2; unclear D gene. Germline values: CDR1 ENHRY, CDR2 SYGVKD. The CDR3 runs to 14 residues. The V and J ends lost 4 bases and 4 bases respectively, with 13 bases between them. This chain's CDR3 is CAISGGAFGYGYTF. The CDR3 DNA reads as TGTGCCATCAGTGGAGGAGCTTTCGGCTATGGCTACACCTTC.

This chain connects TRBV7-2 to TRBJ2-3; D is undetermined. Germline CDR1 is SGHTA and CDR2 is FQGNSA. This CDR3 is 16 amino acids long. Trimming removed 5 bases at V and 2 bases at J, with 17 bases between. CDR3 amino acids: CASSPPGSRLTDTQYF. The CDR3 DNA is TGTGCCAGCAGCCCCCCGGGTAGCAGACTCACAGATACGCAGTATTTT.

This clone occurred once. The chain has TRBV19 and TRBJ2-3; 7 bases map to TRBD1. CDR3 length equals 15 residues. Germline CDR1 and CDR2: LNHDA and SQIVND (reference sequence). With V trimmed by 5 bases and J by 7 bases, 12 bases remained unmatched. CDR3 region: CASSRLGTDLYTQYF. CDR3 nucleotides: TGTGCCAGTAGTCGTCTCGGGACAGACCTTTATACGCAGTATTTT.

This clone came up once. The chain joins TRBV6-5 to TRBJ2-6; D unresolved. Deletions cut 4 bases from V and 0 bases from J, with 4 bases between. The CDR3 is 14 residues long. Germline lookup yields CDR1 MNHEY and CDR2 SVGAGI. The CDR3 region has the DNA TGTGCCAGCAGTTTACTCTCTGGGGCCAACGTCCTGACTTTC. Amino acids: CASSLLSGANVLTF.

The chain links TRBV2 to TRBJ1-1; D uncertain. CDR1 is SNHLY, CDR2 FYNNEI, per germline. Trimming shortened V by 3 bases and J by 0 bases, and 8 bases separated the two germline ends. The CDR3 extends over 14 amino acids. The CDR3 loop reads CASSDKLMNTEAFF. The CDR3 DNA follows: TGTGCCAGCAGTGACAAGCTCATGAACACTGAAGCTTTCTTT. Based on the CDR3 plus reference TRBV2 and TRBJ1-1, the full variable domain is EPEVTQTPSHQVTQMGQEVILRCVPISNHLYFYWYRQILGQKVEFLVSFYNNEISEKSEIFDDQFSVERPDGSNFTLKIRSTKLEDSAMYFCASSDKLMNTEAFFGQGTRLTVV.

This clone was recorded once. The chain joins TRBV18 to TRBJ2-4, with a tentative D call TRBD1 (6 bases). Germline assignment: CDR1 KGHSH and CDR2 LQKENI. The CDR3 loop spans 16 amino acids. The ends were cut back, 3 bases at V and 0 bases at J, with 12 bases in the middle. The CDR3 here is CASSPVQGLAKNIQYF. The CDR3 DNA is TGTGCCAGCTCACCGGTCCAGGGGCTAGCCAAAAACATTCAGTACTTC.

This clone is a singleton in its sample. The chain uses TRBV5-1 and TRBJ2-3; D may be TRBD1 or TRBD2 (5 bases each). Trimming took 0 bases from V and 6 from J, leaving 11 bases between them. Per the germline V gene, CDR1 is SGHRS and CDR2 is YFSETQ. The CDR3 extends over 14 amino acids. CDR3 coding DNA: TGCGCCAGCAGCTTGGCGGGGACCCCCGATACGCAGTATTTT. Encoded protein: CASSLAGTPDTQYF.

The V gene is TRBV19, the J gene TRBJ1-4; no clear D gene. This CDR3 contains 20 residues. V was pared by 5 bases and J by 8 bases, with 33 bases between. Germline V gives CDR1 LNHDA, CDR2 SQIVND (reference sequence). The CDR3 DNA reads as TGTGCCAGTAGTCCCAAGATCATAGTAGTCACGGCCGGCTTAGGCGAAAAACTGTTTTTT. This translates into CASSPKIIVVTAGLGEKLFF.

A word on this clone: Other DNA sequences in the same sample also yield this CDR3. V gene TRBV4-1 combines with J gene TRBJ2-6; 9 bases agree with TRBD1. V shed 3 bases and J 4 bases; nucleotides not matched to a gene: 4. In germline, CDR1 is MGHRA, CDR2 YSYEKL. This CDR3 contains 16 residues. CDR3 bases: TGCGCCAGCAGCCAGGACAGGGGATCCGGGGCCAACGTCCTGACTTTC. Translated: CASSQDRGSGANVLTF.

This clone appeared once. The V and J genes are TRBV2 and TRBJ2-3, with D tentatively TRBD1 or TRBD2 (5 bases each). This CDR3 region has 14 residues. V lost 8 bases to trimming and J lost 1 base, with 13 bases between them. Germline assignment: CDR1 SNHLY and CDR2 FYNNEI. CDR3 sequence: CASPIRGGTDTQYF. In DNA, the CDR3 is TGTGCCAGCCCAATACGAGGGGGCACAGATACGCAGTATTTT.

As regards this clone: Other DNA sequences from this sample encode an identical CDR3 as well. V usage is TRBV7-6 and J usage is TRBJ2-1, with D possibly being TRBD1 (6 bases). CDR1 is SGHVS and CDR2 is FNYEAQ in the germline V gene. This CDR3 contains 15 residues. V was shortened by 4 bases and J by 2 bases, with 12 bases between the two germline ends. The CDR3 protein is CASSSSGVTYNEQFF. The CDR3, as DNA: TGTGCCAGCAGCTCTTCAGGGGTCACCTACAATGAGCAGTTCTTC.

About this clone itself: At the DNA level, this CDR3 is encoded by other sequences in the same sample as well. The chain links TRBV5-1 to TRBJ2-3; 11 positions agree with TRBD1. The CDR3 is 15 residues long. The trim removed 4 bases at V and 0 bases at J, leaving 1 base unmatched. CDR1 and CDR2 from the germline V gene are SGHRS and YFSETQ. CDR3 amino acids: CASSRDRGSTDTQYF. CDR3 sequence (DNA): TGCGCCAGCAGCCGGGACAGGGGGAGCACAGATACGCAGTATTTT. Full variable domain (rest looked up from reference TRBV5-1 and TRBJ2-3): KAGVTQTPRYLIKTRGQQVTLSCSPISGHRSVSWYQQTPGQGLQFLFEYFSETQRNKGNFPGRFSGRQFSNSRSEMNVSTLELGDSALYLCASSRDRGSTDTQYFGPGTRLTVL.

The sample holds one count of this clone. The chain links TRBV11-2 to TRBJ2-5, with D perhaps matching TRBD2 (6 bases). The CDR3 extends over 17 amino acids. CDR1 is SGHAT, CDR2 FQNNGV, per germline. Trimming pared 3 bases from V and 4 bases from J, leaving 21 bases between. The CDR3 here is CASSFNGRSFVGETQYF. CDR3 DNA: TGTGCCAGCAGCTTTAACGGGAGAAGTTTTGTAGGAGAGACCCAGTACTTC.

This clone was found once. V and J are TRBV7-6 and TRBJ2-7; D is ambiguous. Trimming pared 6 bases from V and 0 bases from J, leaving 12 bases between. The CDR3 totals 14 residues. Germline loops: CDR1 SGHVS, CDR2 FNYEAQ. The CDR3 sequence is CASRVDGSSYEQYF. CDR3 DNA sequence: TGTGCCAGCAGAGTGGACGGCAGCTCCTACGAGCAGTACTTC.

The chain carries TRBV9 and TRBJ1-1, with D hard to call. Germline V CDR1 and CDR2: SGDLS, YYNGEE. V was trimmed by 2 bases and J by 3 bases, leaving 8 bases between them. This CDR3 contains 13 residues. For the CDR3, the DNA is TGTGCCAGCAGCGTCGATTGGTACACTGAAGCTTTCTTT. Translated, it gives CASSVDWYTEAFF.

The V call is TRBV2, the J call TRBJ2-2; 8 nucleotides align to TRBD1. V lost 6 bases, J lost 4 bases, and 7 bases stayed unmatched. There are 15 residues in the CDR3. CDR1 and CDR2 (germline): SNHLY, FYNNEI. CDR3 nucleotide sequence: TGTGCCAGCAGCGGACAGGGCTACTCCACCGGGGAGCTGTTTTTT. Protein: CASSGQGYSTGELFF.

J is TRBJ2-6 and V is TRBV6-5; D not certain. Trimming pared 5 bases from V and 1 base from J, leaving 6 bases between. CDR3 length equals 14 residues. Germline CDR1 MNHEY, CDR2 SVGAGI. CDR3 sequence reads: CASSPVSGANVLTF. The CDR3 DNA is TGTGCCAGCAGTCCAGTTTCTGGGGCCAACGTCCTGACTTTC.

About this clone: The same CDR3 is also encoded by other DNA sequences in this sample. The V and J genes are TRBV18 and TRBJ2-5; D gene uncertain. The CDR3 length is 13 residues. CDR1 and CDR2 from the germline V gene are KGHSH and LQKENI. V lost 2 bases and J 5 bases, leaving 9 bases between the germline ends. The CDR3 sequence: CASSPGQRETQYF. Written as DNA, the CDR3 is TGTGCCAGCTCACCAGGGCAGAGGGAGACCCAGTACTTC.

In the case of this clone: This sample also contains other DNA sequences that code for the same CDR3. The rearrangement links TRBV5-4 to TRBJ2-2; D ambiguous. CDR1 SGHNT and CDR2 YYREEE come from the germline V gene (reference sequence). Between the trimmed V and J ends, which lost 0 bases and 8 bases, there was a span of 5 bases. This CDR3 has 12 amino acids. This CDR3 is CASSLVGGELFF. DNA for the CDR3: TGTGCCAGCAGCTTGGTGGGAGGGGAGCTGTTTTTT.

In regard to this clone: Other DNA variants within this sample encode the same CDR3. The chain employs TRBV11-2 and TRBJ2-3; D is uncertain. The V gene lost 0 bases and the J gene lost 0 bases, with 7 bases spanning the gap. The CDR3 is 15 amino acids. CDR1 is SGHAT, CDR2 FQNNGV, per germline. CDR3 bases: TGTGCCAGCAGCTTAGATGGGGTTAGCACAGATACGCAGTATTTT. Protein: CASSLDGVSTDTQYF.

This clone has only a few counts. The sample holds other DNA sequences that translate to the same CDR3. The CDR3 DNA reads as TGTGCCTGGACAGGGGACTACGAGCAGTACTTC. It translates to CAWTGDYEQYF. The chain employs TRBV30 and TRBJ2-7, with TRBD1 as a possible D gene (6 bases). Trimming left V 4 bases short and J 3 bases short, with 7 bases between. This CDR3 spans 11 amino acids. Germline lookup yields CDR1 GTSNPN and CDR2 SVGIG (reference sequence).

The gene calls are TRBV30 and TRBJ1-1; no reliable D call. The length of the CDR3 is 12 residues. In germline, CDR1 is GTSNPN, CDR2 SVGIG (reference sequence). Trimming took off 5 bases at V and 10 bases at J, with 17 bases between the two ends. CDR3 nucleotide sequence: TGTGCCTGGGTTGGGCGGCCCCAAGTAGCTTTCTTT. Its protein is CAWVGRPQVAFF.